This T cell receptor (beta chain) is from a study of cytomegalovirus exposure and HLA in healthy donors (dated by TCRdb to 2015 to 2018). About the full investigation: An earlier analysis of several hundred of the donors reported approximately 300 Gb of sequence data and roughly 100 million unique TCR beta sequences from about 200 million T cells. The number of typed donors differed by locus: roughly 620-640 for A, B, C, DRB1 and DQB1; 500 to 550 for DQA1; roughly 600 for DPA1; and 400 to 480 for DPB1. The study aimed to test whether signatures of past pathogen exposure could be identified by cataloging public T cell receptors. Donor age, sex, ethnicity and CMV serostatus were collected together with the repertoire data. An early release that covered some 630 HLA-typed donors contained 300 to 350 gigabases of sequencing data and some 87 million unique TCR sequences. Among the roughly 400 genotyped donors, around 81% belonged to the genetic ancestry cluster associated with self-reported Caucasian donors. To predict cytomegalovirus infection status, the study combined high-throughput TCR immunosequencing, statistical association of individual TCRs with disease status, and machine learning. On average, over 200,000 unique TCR beta nucleotide sequences were sequenced per donor among about 400 genotyped donors of the cohort, with approximately 18% of those sequences being non-productive. Roughly 5 DR-DQ haplotypes were handled as single units for association and clustering, since linkage in the cohort was strong. HLA typing included class I and class II loci at four-digit resolution. In the later analysis, no new phenotypic data were used to find candidate immune exposures; instead, reliance was placed on TCR beta sequences and their occurrence across donors. Along with the approximately 650-subject first cohort, a separate validation cohort of around 120 different subjects was used. Every repertoire in the discovery cohort had been generated on one and the same sequencing platform. The study profiled the T cell repertoires of some 610 subjects by immunosequencing and related them to cytomegalovirus serostatus. In a later genetic analysis, genome-wide SNP genotypes for about three fifths of the roughly 670 donors were used, and that subset was treated as a discovery cohort. An earlier analysis of several hundred of the donors used high-throughput TCR beta sequencing to judge whether each TCR beta V gene segment behaved as functional or pseudogenic. In a later analysis, previously published TCR beta repertoires from several hundred donors were re-analyzed and high-resolution HLA genotyping was added so that TCR occurrence patterns could be studied.

The library was built by means of the immunoSEQ multiplex PCR assay. A mixture of 60 forward primers for TCR Vbeta segments and 13 reverse primers for TCR Jbeta segments was used in the multiplex PCR. A multiplex PCR assay on genomic DNA amplified the CDR3 region of rearranged TCR beta genes. The Illumina HiSeq System was used to sequence the amplified TCR beta libraries as 87-base-pair reads. In the original analysis: A later analysis tallied around 87 million unique TCR beta chains across the approximately 670 repertoires, and some 10 million of those chains were shared by two or more donors. Raw reads were error-corrected and collapsed into unique sequences by a nearest-neighbor algorithm in which closely related sequences were merged to remove PCR and sequencing errors. Alignment of CDR3 sequences to IMGT reference sequences was used to assign V, D and J gene segments. For a sequence to be retained, a match of at least six nucleotides was required to both a V gene segment and a J gene segment. A rearrangement counted as productive if the CDR3 had no stop codons and remained in frame with V and J, and every other rearrangement counted as non-productive. CDR3 was defined by IMGT convention, running from the second conserved V-encoded cysteine to the conserved J-encoded phenylalanine. The earlier analysis of about 530 of the donors excluded any sequence lacking an unambiguous match to a single V gene segment. An earlier analysis of several hundred of the donors called V segments functional above 56.7% productive rearrangements and segregating when the between-donor standard deviation exceeded 5%. To diagnose cytomegalovirus status from the catalog of TCR beta chain sequences, a statistical classification framework was built. In a later analysis, TCR nucleotide sequences were compared against IMGT/GENE-DB human TR gene sequences so that V and J genes could be assigned. In a later analysis, CDR3 sequences and most-parsimonious VDJ recombination scenarios were assigned using the TCRdist pipeline. In a later analysis, every TCR beta chain was defined by the combination of its CDR3 amino acid sequence and its V-gene family, and reads without a unique V-gene family were dropped. As a way to deal with suspected cross-contamination and a sequencing artifact, a later analysis dropped roughly 620 nucleotide sequences that were highly shared and had low generation probability. In a later analysis, a clonal expansion index was calculated for each public chain from normalized within-repertoire ranks of inferred template counts. In a later analysis, generation probabilities were computed with a VDJ recombination model fitted to out-of-frame rearrangements, and the resulting probabilities were checked against IGoR. A later analysis scored TCR-TCR, TCR-HLA and TCR-CMV co-occurrence with hypergeometric tests, applying a repertoire-size bias correction to TCR pairs. In a later analysis, false discovery rates were estimated by permuting HLA or CMV assignments 20 times. A later analysis grouped co-occurring TCRs with DBSCAN, adding TCRdist sequence similarity when clustering within HLA-allele-positive subsets. Repertoires with fewer than 30,000 or more than 120,000 public chains were left out of co-occurrence clustering, as were about five repertoires with anomalous nucleotide sharing. Entries here come from immuneACCESS through TCRdb and include only in-frame sequences with V and J called. Some clones fail to appear in such tables; in the studies checked, an unresolved V gene covers under half of the shortfall, and the cause of the remainder is unknown. V and J calls and clone size are those listed in that table; D and trimming were worked out from the DNA. The sample contains roughly 130,000 clones, 73% of them found a single time. Of the sample, 2.1% is held by the ten largest clones.

Notes on this clone: No antigen is known for it. It has no much larger one-base neighbor in the sample; base qualities were not kept.

General findings and caveats noted by the study authors: A later analysis found that HLA-associated TCR beta chains were more clonally expanded and had lower generation probabilities than equally common non-associated chains. A cluster of highly shared sequence variants was judged likely to be a technical artifact of the sequencing pipeline. In a later analysis, several top co-occurrence clusters were reported to appear linked to parvovirus B19, influenza, CMV and Epstein-Barr virus. According to a later analysis, most CMV-associated TCR beta chains appeared to be HLA-restricted, and the HLA associations seemed to be driven largely by CMV exposure. V-gene and J-gene trimming of TCR beta chains was associated with a missense DCLRE1C variant in a later genetic analysis, and the association was replicated in an independent cohort. Over 15 rarely observed V segments, including chromosome 9 orphons, were excluded from the earlier analysis of a few hundred of the donors because counts were too low. While some public TCRs were present in many individuals, most TCR sequences turned up only very rarely across donors. According to a later analysis, TCR association rates differed among HLA loci, with DRB1 alleles showing the most associated TCRs and HLA-C alleles showing the fewest. The authors suggested that the approach could potentially be extended to other disease states and immunological phenotypes. Immune exposure information for the cohort was limited to CMV serostatus. Roughly uniform sequencing depth across donors was assumed in presence/absence analyses, although this assumption may not hold. Because HLA typing was unavailable for some donors at each locus, only the typed subset was used in association tests. Some IMGT-functional V segments, including TRBV6-2 and TRBV6-3, could not be told apart with the 87-base-pair reads, so those segments were excluded. In an earlier analysis of roughly 560 of the donors, most TCR beta V segments were observed in productive rearrangements about 87% or about 30% of the time, broadly matching IMGT annotations. This cohort had only TCR beta chains sequenced, and the lack of alpha or paired-chain data limited which features could be detected. Strong co-occurrence of HLA alleles, especially DR and DQ, made assigning TCR associations to individual alleles difficult. A further reported finding was that TCR beta sequences accurately predicted the HLA-A and HLA-B alleles for most subjects in the first cohort. In a later genetic analysis, fewer N-insertions in productive TCRs were reported among donors in an Asian-associated ancestry cluster than the roughly 700-donor mean. A few of the identified cytomegalovirus-associated TCR beta chains were confirmed in vitro to be specific for cytomegalovirus antigens. In the study, approximately 150 TCR beta chains were listed as associated with cytomegalovirus. Correlated functional status among segregating V segments might be attributable to linkage disequilibrium, but an unknown experimental factor could not be ruled out. Specific HLA alleles were associated with 18,000 or so TCR beta sequences at a false discovery rate of 0.05 in a later analysis. The classifier was reported to diagnose cytomegalovirus status with high specificity and sensitivity in both the original cohort and the validation cohort.

The cohort was made up of about 610 healthy bone marrow donors. At the time of sampling, every cohort member was nominally healthy, though immune exposures that went unrecorded were likely present. The donor tested CMV seropositive, placing the donor among the roughly 300 seropositive members of the cohort. Each donor provided a peripheral blood sample, and peripheral blood mononuclear cells were used for TCR beta sequencing. The Qiagen DNeasy Blood Extraction Kit was used to extract genomic DNA from the blood cell samples. The V and J ends are trimmed by 6 bases and 8 bases, leaving 16 bases between them. The germline V gene yields MDHEN for CDR1 and SYDVKM for CDR2. The CDR3 sequence holds 13 residues, the cysteine and phenylalanine included. The CDR3 DNA has 39 bases and is translated from base 1.

Input material: PBMCs. This clonotype was obtained from a woman aged 35 to 49 in good health and CMV-seropositive. The sequence joins TRBV28 to TRBJ1-2; the D segment cannot be called with confidence. The bases read TGTGCCAGCAGCGAATCACCACGACACGGCTACACCTTC. Its product reads: CASSESPRHGYTF.